Given below is one T cell receptor beta chain in context. The antigen is undetermined. CDR1 SQVTM and CDR2 ANQGSEA come from the germline V gene. V was clipped by 4 bases and J by 0 bases; unmatched bases: 5. The CDR3 has 14 amino acids. The source of the sample is a study of beta chain features in type 1 diabetes. Every isolated RNA sample was fully reverse transcribed, so sequencing captured expressed TCRB transcripts. The average read count of naive, central memory and regulatory T cell samples was around 3.6 million. Here immunoSEQ multiplex PCR was the method, and the copy in TCRdb shows in-frame clones only, minus some. Seen here are fewer than 300,000 clones, roughly 22% observed once, and the top ten hold 0.028%. General study points: Patients with type 1 diabetes showed fewer VDJ junction insertions and more deletions. Within each of all four CD4+ subsets, Type 1 diabetes patients had TCRB CDR3s that were moderately but significantly shorter. PCR might favor shorter templates, equally in patients and controls.

The specimen was naive CD4+ T cells from blood. The receptor was isolated from a woman in her 40s with type 1 diabetes. V usage is TRBV29-1 and J usage is TRBJ1-1, with 7 bases that match TRBD1. The CDR3 bases are TGCAGCGTTGTGACAGGGCCCCTGAACACTGAAGCTTTCTTT. Its translation is CSVVTGPLNTEAFF. Variable domain in full (rest from reference TRBV29-1 and TRBJ1-1): SAVISQKPSRDICQRGTSLTIQCQVDSQVTMMFWYRQQPGQSLTLIATANQGSEATYESGFVIDKFPISRPNLTFSTLTVSNMSPEDSSIYLCSVVTGPLNTEAFFGQGTRLTVV.